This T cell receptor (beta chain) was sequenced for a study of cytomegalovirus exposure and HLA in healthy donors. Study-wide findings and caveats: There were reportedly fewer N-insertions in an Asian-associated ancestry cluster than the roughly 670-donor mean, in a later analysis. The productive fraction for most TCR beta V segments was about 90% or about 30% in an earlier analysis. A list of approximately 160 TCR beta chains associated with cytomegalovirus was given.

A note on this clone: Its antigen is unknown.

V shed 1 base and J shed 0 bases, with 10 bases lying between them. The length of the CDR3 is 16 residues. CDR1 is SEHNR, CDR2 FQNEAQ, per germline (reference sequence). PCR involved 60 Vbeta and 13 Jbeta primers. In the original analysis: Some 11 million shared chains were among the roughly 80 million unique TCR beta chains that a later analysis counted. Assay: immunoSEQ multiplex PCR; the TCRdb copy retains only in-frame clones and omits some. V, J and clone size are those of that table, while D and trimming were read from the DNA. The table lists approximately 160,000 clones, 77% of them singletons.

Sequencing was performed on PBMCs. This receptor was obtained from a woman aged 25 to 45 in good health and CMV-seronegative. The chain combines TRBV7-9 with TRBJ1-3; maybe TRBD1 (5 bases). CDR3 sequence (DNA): TGTGCCAGCAGCTTAGAGGGGCAAGGCTCTGGAAACACCATATATTTT. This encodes CASSLEGQGSGNTIYF. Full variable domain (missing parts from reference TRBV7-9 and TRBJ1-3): DTGVSQNPRHKITKRGQNVTFRCDPISEHNRLYWYRQTLGQGPEFLTYFQNEAQLEKSRLLSDRFSAERPKGSFSTLEIQRTEQGDSAMYLCASSLEGQGSGNTIYFGEGSWLTVV.